A selection of T cell receptor beta chains follows, all from one sample in a study of blood T cells in healthy people across ages. TCRdb reprocessed the 5' RACE reads via MiXCR and lists one record per CDR3 protein. The sample lists about 1,400,000 distinct CDR3 sequences; around 59% were seen once. Input material: blood. The source of these receptors is a man between 18 and 35 years old in good health. CDR3s include the opening cysteine and the closing phenylalanine or tryptophan. A D gene is named only where the DNA matches it firmly. Clone size is given for some rows only: seen once, a few or many times, or a class if the clone is expanded.

clone_size j_call v_call d_call cdr3_nt cdr3_aa
- TRBJ1-3 TRBV20-1 - TGCAGTGCTAGCGGTCTAGGAAACACCATATATTTT CSASGLGNTIYF
few TRBJ2-5 TRBV20-1 - TGCAGTGCATGGGAAGGTGGAGAGACCCAGTACTTC CSAWEGGETQYF
few TRBJ1-6 TRBV20-1 TRBD1 TGCAGTCCTGGGACAGGCAGTAATTCACCCCTCCACTTT CSPGTGSNSPLHF
- TRBJ1-5 TRBV6-8 - TGTGCCAGACAGAGGGACGGTGATTTTCTTCAGCCCCAGCATTTT CARQRDGDFLQPQHF
- TRBJ2-1 TRBV9 - TGTGCCAGCAGCGTAAGTGGGGGCCGGGCGTATGAGCAGTTCTTC CASSVSGGRAYEQFF
few TRBJ2-1 TRBV29-1 TRBD2 TGCAGCGTTAAGGGCACTAGCGGGAGTAGCGAGCAGTTCTTC CSVKGTSGSSEQFF
- TRBJ1-1 TRBV12-3/TRBV12-4 - TGTGCCAGCAGTTTGCAGGGTAGGACTGAAGCTTTCTTT CASSLQGRTEAFF
- TRBJ2-7 TRBV5-1 TRBD2 TGCGCCAGCAGCCCCCAATCGGGAGGGATCTACGAGCAGTACTTC CASSPQSGGIYEQYF
- TRBJ2-4 TRBV5-1 TRBD2 TGCGCCAGCAGCTTCCGTAGCGGGGGGACTGAAGAGCAGTACTTC CASSFRSGGTEEQYF
- TRBJ2-3 TRBV6-1 TRBD1 TGTGCCAGCAGTGTCAGACAGGGGATTGGAGCAGATACGCAGTATTTT CASSVRQGIGADTQYF
- TRBJ2-7 TRBV15 - TGTGCCACCAGCAGAGAGCCCAATCGGGGTGAGCAGTACTTC CATSREPNRGEQYF
- TRBJ2-1 TRBV12-3/TRBV12-4 TRBD2 TGTGCCAGCATAACCAAGAGCGGGAACTCCTACAATGAGCAGTTCTTC CASITKSGNSYNEQFF
few TRBJ2-5 TRBV6-6 - TGTGCCAGCAGTTTTCGTACAGACCAAGAGACCCAGTACTTC CASSFRTDQETQYF
- TRBJ2-5 TRBV10-3 - TGTGCCATCCGGGGCGAAGAAGAGACCCAGTACTTC CAIRGEEETQYF
- TRBJ2-7 TRBV20-1 TRBD2 TGCAGTGCTAGAGATGCGGGGGAATTCGAGCAGTACTTC CSARDAGEFEQYF
few TRBJ2-2 TRBV12-3/TRBV12-4 TRBD1 TGTGCCAGCAGTTCGACAGGGTCCGGGGAGCTGTTTTTT CASSSTGSGELFF
few TRBJ2-7 TRBV2 - TGTGCCGGTCTGGACAGACCCTCCTACGAGCAGTACTTC CAGLDRPSYEQYF
few TRBJ1-6 TRBV20-1 - TGCAGTGCCGATTCACCCCTCCACTTT CSADSPLHF
once TRBJ1-5 TRBV12-3/TRBV12-4 TRBD1 TGTGCCAGCAGTTCCGGGACAGGGGTCGGACAGCCCCAGCATTTT CASSSGTGVGQPQHF
- TRBJ1-1 TRBV10-1 TRBD1 TGCGCCAGCAGTGAGTACCGGGACAGGGGTGATGCTTTCTTT CASSEYRDRGDAFF
- TRBJ1-2 TRBV6-5 - TGTGCCAGCAGTTACCAAATTGAGGGGAGGATCTATGGCTACACCTTC CASSYQIEGRIYGYTF
- TRBJ2-2 TRBV7-9 - TGTGCCAGCAGCTTTGGGCCGGTGGTGTCCGGGGAGCTGTTTTTT CASSFGPVVSGELFF
few TRBJ2-5 TRBV15 - TGTGCCACCAAGGGGAGAGAGACCCAGTACTTC CATKGRETQYF
- TRBJ2-5 TRBV4-3 TRBD1 TGCGCCAGCAGCCACCTAGGACAGGGGCCGGAGACCCAGTACTTC CASSHLGQGPETQYF
- TRBJ1-5 TRBV7-2 - TGTGCCAGCAGCTTAGTTTCACCCCTGGGGAATCAGCCCCAGCATTTT CASSLVSPLGNQPQHF
- TRBJ1-2 TRBV20-1 TRBD1 TGCAGTGCCTATCAACCCGACAGGGGGCAAGGCTACACCTTC CSAYQPDRGQGYTF
- TRBJ2-7 TRBV6-2/TRBV6-3 - TGTGCCAGCAGTTACGGTGACACCATGGCGGACTACGAGCAGTACTTC CASSYGDTMADYEQYF
- TRBJ2-3 TRBV6-6 TRBD2 TGTGCCAGCCGCTCGGGGGGTAGCACAGATACGCAGTATTTT CASRSGGSTDTQYF
once TRBJ1-2 TRBV10-3 - TGTGCCATCAGTGATGGGGGCGGCGGCTACACCTTC CAISDGGGGYTF
- TRBJ1-2 TRBV7-9 TRBD1 TGTGCCAGCAGCTTCCAGGACAGGGGGGATGGCTACACCTTC CASSFQDRGDGYTF